This T cell receptor (beta chain) was captured by sequencing in a study of blood T cell repertoires in COVID-19. Study details: Samples representing acute and convalescent COVID-19 were sourced from the United States, Italy and Spain. Sources were T cells, B-cell-depleted T cells, or PBMCs; the material itself was cDNA or gDNA.

In the authors' methods: Amplification with reference gene primers provided the estimates of nucleated cell counts. Clones were sequenced by immunoSEQ multiplex PCR, and TCRdb holds only the in-frame ones, with some missing. Clone size and the V and J calls come from that table; the DNA yielded D and trimming. Of tens of thousands of clones listed, roughly three quarters are singletons. Germline V gene lookup returns CDR1 SGHRS and CDR2 YFSETQ. The V segment lost 4 bases and the J segment 4 bases; nucleotides outside the gene matches: 13. This CDR3 has 18 amino acids. The TCR originated in a human donor in a cohort sampled during active COVID-19. The chain carries TRBV5-1 and TRBJ2-5, with 13 bases aligning to TRBD2. Input material: peripheral blood. The chain's CDR3 is CASSLIPTSGGAGETQYF. The CDR3 DNA reads TGCGCCAGCAGCCTAATCCCTACTAGCGGGGGGGCCGGAGAGACCCAGTACTTC.